One sample yielded the 7 T cell receptor beta chains listed below, sequenced in a study of cytomegalovirus exposure and HLA in healthy donors. Vbeta (60) and Jbeta (13) primers were used in the PCR. The assay was immunoSEQ multiplex PCR, and TCRdb's table has in-frame clones only and misses some. This sample has tens of thousands of clones; approximately 79% occur once, and the top ten carry under 3%. Sequencing was done on a sample of PBMCs. The receptors were gathered from a man younger than 45 in good health and CMV-seronegative.

V and J are TRBV29-1 and TRBJ2-5, with D unclear. CDR1 SQVTM and CDR2 ANQGSEA come from the germline V gene. Trimming cost V 4 bases and J 3 bases, with 9 bases left between them. CDR3 length: 12 amino acids. The CDR3 loop is CSVAGQEETQYF. As DNA, the CDR3 is TGCAGCGTTGCTGGCCAGGAAGAGACCCAGTACTTC.

V gene TRBV10-3 combines with J gene TRBJ2-3; the match to TRBD2 covers 10 bases. CDR3 length: 14 residues. The germline V gene encodes CDR1 ENHRY and CDR2 SYGVKD. Trimming removed 9 bases from V and 5 bases from J; junction bases left unmatched: 8. The CDR3 DNA follows: TGTGCCATGGCTAGCGGGGGAGCACGAGATACGCAGTATTTT. Protein sequence: CAMASGGARDTQYF.

J is TRBJ1-1 and V is TRBV5-6; TRBD1 aligns across 8 bases. The V gene's germline CDR1 is SGHDT and CDR2 YYEEEE. After removal of 0 bases from V and 6 bases from J, the junction contained 4 bases not matched to a gene. The CDR3 is 14 amino acids. CDR3 coding DNA: TGTGCCAGCAGCTTGGTCTTACAGGGGGCTGAAGCTTTCTTT. Its protein is CASSLVLQGAEAFF.

The V call is TRBV5-1, the J call TRBJ1-2, with TRBD1 identical over 9 bases. Germline V lookup: CDR1 SGHRS, CDR2 YFSETQ. The CDR3 has 13 amino acids. Trimming removed 4 bases from V and 8 bases from J; junction bases left unmatched: 6. The CDR3 sequence is CASSTDRGRGYTF. CDR3 DNA: TGCGCCAGCAGCACGGACAGGGGAAGAGGCTACACCTTC.

This chain joins TRBV25-1 and TRBJ2-3; TRBD1 aligns across 8 bases. V was pared by 1 base and J by 3 bases, with 9 bases of the junction left unmatched. Germline CDR1 and CDR2: MGHDK and SYGVNS. The CDR3 sequence is 17 residues long. CDR3 coding DNA: TGTGCCAGCAGTGAATCTTACGGGACAGGTCGGACAGATACGCAGTATTTT. It encodes CASSESYGTGRTDTQYF. The whole variable domain, remainder taken from reference TRBV25-1 and TRBJ2-3, is EADIYQTPRYLVIGTGKKITLECSQTMGHDKMYWYQQDPGMELHLIHYSYGVNSTEKGDLSSESTVSRIRTEHFPLTLESARPSHTSQYLCASSESYGTGRTDTQYFGPGTRLTVL.

The chain joins TRBV29-1 to TRBJ2-3, with 7 bases lining up with TRBD2. The CDR3 has 15 residues. Germline trimming cut 4 bases from V and 3 bases from J; bases unmatched to any gene: 10. Germline assignment: CDR1 SQVTM and CDR2 ANQGSEA. DNA for the CDR3: TGCAGCGTTGGAGGGAGGGCAGGGAGGACAGATACGCAGTATTTT. It translates to CSVGGRAGRTDTQYF.

The chain's CDR3 is CATSRANRVSSYNSPLHF. CDR3 bases: TGTGCCACCAGCAGAGCGAACAGGGTTAGCTCCTATAATTCACCCCTCCACTTT. The chain recombines TRBV15 with TRBJ1-6, with a possible D match to TRBD1 (6 bases). Trimming shortened V by 1 base and J by 0 bases, and 13 bases separated the two germline ends. Germline CDR1 LNHNV, CDR2 YYDKDF (reference sequence). This CDR3 comprises 18 residues.